What follows are 8 T cell receptor beta chains derived from one specimen sequenced in a study of CD8+ T cells in alopecia areata. TCR sequencing used cDNA made by reverse transcription of extracted RNA. Repertoires were generated with immunoSEQ multiplex PCR, while TCRdb's copy carries only in-frame clones and drops some. Of roughly 120,000 clones in the sample, 50% to 75% were seen once. Treatment indicated: oral pan-JAK inhibitor, 5-10 mg twice daily. The source was CD8+ T cells sorted from blood, collected at week 24, from a patient treated with tofacitinib. All receptors derive from a human donor with alopecia areata.

This clone has just a few counts. The chain joins TRBV23-1 to TRBJ1-6; 7 positions match TRBD1. TRBV23-1 carries the ORF label, with uncertain function. Trimming took 11 bases from V and 10 from J; bases not matched to a gene: 14. This CDR3 has 14 amino acids. CDR3 coding DNA: TGCGCCCCTCAGGAGACAGGGTTAGAGTCACCCCTCCACTTT. Translated: CAPQETGLESPLHF.

The V call is TRBV27, the J call TRBJ2-7, with 9 positions matching TRBD1. After removal of 0 bases from V and 1 base from J, the junction contained 4 bases not matched to a gene. The CDR3 sequence is 16 residues long. From germline, CDR1 is MNHEY and CDR2 SMNVEV (reference sequence). CDR3 DNA: TGTGCCAGCAGTTTATCCGCCGGGACAGGGTCCTACGAGCAGTACTTC. Translation gives CASSLSAGTGSYEQYF.

This clone showed up just a few times. J is TRBJ2-7 and V is TRBV11-2, with TRBD2 as a possible D gene (5 bases). The germline V gene has CDR1 SGHAT and CDR2 FQNNGV. The ends were cut back, 7 bases at V and 3 bases at J, with 16 bases in the middle. CDR3 length: 14 residues. The CDR3: CASTGPSSGYEQYF. The CDR3 region has the DNA TGTGCCAGCACCGGACCGTCGAGCGGCTACGAGCAGTACTTC.

This clone was seen only a few times. This sequence joins TRBV7-2 and TRBJ2-3; 9 nucleotides agree with TRBD2. The CDR3 covers 16 residues. Unmatched junction bases numbered 3, after V lost 1 base and J lost 1 base. In germline, CDR1 is SGHTA, CDR2 FQGNSA. The CDR3 here is CASSLVAGAGTDTQYF. CDR3 in DNA: TGTGCCAGCAGCTTAGTAGCGGGGGCCGGCACAGATACGCAGTATTTT.

This chain links TRBV4-2 with TRBJ1-2; D gene uncertain. The V and J ends lost 2 bases and 3 bases respectively, with 7 bases between them. This CDR3 is built from 13 residues. Germline V gene lookup returns CDR1 LGHNA and CDR2 YNFKEQ. In nucleotides, the CDR3 is TGTGCCAGCAGCCAACCTGGGGACTATGGCTACACCTTC. It translates to CASSQPGDYGYTF.

The chain uses TRBV7-9 and TRBJ2-7, with 9 nucleotides matching TRBD1. From germline, CDR1 is SEHNR and CDR2 FQNEAQ (reference sequence). The CDR3 has 15 residues. V gave up 4 bases and J gave up 6 bases; unmatched junction bases: 10. DNA for the CDR3: TGTGCCAGCAGCTCCTGGACAGGGGTGGAGGGCGAGCAGTACTTC. Amino acids: CASSSWTGVEGEQYF.

V is TRBV4-2 and J is TRBJ2-7; 10 nucleotides match TRBD1. Germline V lookup: CDR1 LGHNA, CDR2 YNFKEQ. The V segment lost 5 bases and the J segment 2 bases; nucleotides outside the gene matches: 0. CDR3 length equals 13 residues. DNA for the CDR3: TGTGCCAGCAGCGGGACAGGGGCCTACGAGCAGTACTTC. Its translation: CASSGTGAYEQYF.

This clone has a handful of counts. The rearrangement joins TRBV7-9 to TRBJ2-6; no reliable D call. The germline V and J ends were trimmed by 3 bases and 3 bases, with 6 bases remaining between them. The germline V gene has CDR1 SEHNR and CDR2 FQNEAQ (reference sequence). This CDR3 has 14 amino acids. The CDR3 loop reads CASSFSRGANVLTF. CDR3 in DNA: TGTGCCAGCAGCTTCAGTCGTGGGGCCAACGTCCTGACTTTC.